This T cell receptor beta chain is from a study of T cells in Graves' hyperthyroidism and ophthalmopathy. To note about this clonotype: At one boundary the junction diverges from the germline segment, which might be a read error.

Amplification targeted TCR beta CDR3 regions from RNA transcripts. Primed by the HTBI set, a first-round RT-PCR was run on the TCR CDR3. TCRdb re-called the multiplex PCR reads through MiXCR, storing one row per CDR3 protein. The sample carries fewer than 800,000 distinct CDR3 sequences, roughly 15% recorded once. Per germline, CDR1 MNHNS and CDR2 SASEGT. This CDR3 region has 16 residues. A patient was excluded if there was uncontrolled infection, other autoimmune disease, pregnancy or lactation. Clinical symptoms, serum thyroxine, TRAb, thyroid ultrasound and orbital computed tomography informed diagnoses.

V gene TRBV6-1 combines with J gene TRBJ2-1; 9 bases match TRBD1. The receptor was derived from a man in his late teens or twenties with Graves' hyperthyroidism. Source material: blood. The CDR3 here is CASSPLGTGSNNEQFF. The CDR3 bases are TGCGCCAGCAGTCCACTGGGGACAGGGAGCAACAATGAGCAGTTCTTC.